This T cell receptor beta chain was captured in a study of blood T cell repertoires in COVID-19. Study overall: There were acute and convalescent COVID-19 samples, and they came from the United States, Italy and Spain.

Clones were read by immunoSEQ multiplex PCR, and TCRdb kept only the in-frame ones, dropping some. This sample has roughly 100,000 clones, with over 75% found just once. The sequence came from a human donor in a cohort sampled during active or convalescent COVID-19. Sequencing was carried out using peripheral blood.

CDR3 protein: CASKPPGGTNYGYTF. CDR3 nucleotide sequence: TGTGCCAGCAAACCGCCAGGGGGGACTAACTATGGCTACACCTTC. The rearrangement links TRBV19 to TRBJ1-2, with TRBD1 matching 7 bases. The germline V gene has CDR1 LNHDA and CDR2 SQIVND (reference sequence). The CDR3 has 15 amino acids. The junction had 10 bases not matched to a gene; V was cut back by 9 bases and J by 0 bases.